Listed below are T cell receptor beta chains from one sample, sequenced in a study of radiotherapy plus CTLA-4 blockade in lung cancer. Clones were sequenced by immunoSEQ multiplex PCR, and TCRdb holds only the in-frame ones, with some missing. Seen here are some 64,000 clones, around three quarters observed once, and the top ten hold around 4.8%. This material consisted of peripheral blood, taken from a patient treated with radiotherapy plus ipilimumab. These receptors were taken from a human donor with non-small cell lung cancer who had a complete response to radiotherapy plus ipilimumab. The CDR3 runs from the conserved cysteine through the conserved F or W. D genes are given only for firm matches. Not all rows give a size; the values are once, few, many and, for expanded clones, a class.

d_gene: TRBD2; j_gene: TRBJ2-3; abundance: -; len: 14; v_gene: TRBV5-1; CDR3nt: TGCGCCAGCAGCCTAGCGGGGGGCACAGATACGCAGTATTTT; CDR3aa: CASSLAGGTDTQYF
d_gene: TRBD2; j_gene: TRBJ2-2; abundance: once; len: 15; v_gene: TRBV30; CDR3nt: TGTGCCTGGGCCCCTGCGGGAGTGAGAACCGGGGAGCTGTTTTTT; CDR3aa: CAWAPAGVRTGELFF
d_gene: TRBD1; j_gene: TRBJ1-2; abundance: once; len: 13; v_gene: TRBV6-5; CDR3nt: TGTGCCAGCAAAACAGGGGCCGTTCCTGGCTACACCTTC; CDR3aa: CASKTGAVPGYTF
d_gene: -; j_gene: TRBJ1-1; abundance: -; len: 12; v_gene: TRBV6-6; CDR3nt: TGTGCCAGCACCCTACACAGGACTGAAGCTTTCTTT; CDR3aa: CASTLHRTEAFF
d_gene: TRBD2; j_gene: TRBJ2-5; abundance: -; len: 16; v_gene: TRBV7-8; CDR3nt: TGTGCCAGCAGCTTATTTGTAGCGGGATTGCAAGAGACCCAGTACTTC; CDR3aa: CASSLFVAGLQETQYF
d_gene: TRBD2; j_gene: TRBJ2-1; abundance: -; len: 16; v_gene: TRBV6-1; CDR3nt: TGTGCCAGCAGTGGACCTAGCGGAGGTTCCTACAATGAGCAGTTCTTC; CDR3aa: CASSGPSGGSYNEQFF
d_gene: TRBD1; j_gene: TRBJ1-1; abundance: few; len: 14; v_gene: TRBV7-9; CDR3nt: TGTGCCAGCAGTCCCGACAGGGATCACACTGAAGCTTTCTTT; CDR3aa: CASSPDRDHTEAFF
d_gene: TRBD1; j_gene: TRBJ1-4; abundance: -; len: 12; v_gene: TRBV28; CDR3nt: TGTGCCAGCAGTCAGGACAGGGAAAAACTGTTTTTT; CDR3aa: CASSQDREKLFF
d_gene: -; j_gene: TRBJ1-5; abundance: -; len: 15; v_gene: TRBV30; CDR3nt: TGTGCCTGGAGTGTATACAGCGGGGGGGATCAGCCCCAGCATTTT; CDR3aa: CAWSVYSGGDQPQHF
d_gene: TRBD1; j_gene: TRBJ1-4; abundance: -; len: 14; v_gene: TRBV18; CDR3nt: TGTGCCAGCTCAACGACAGGGTTCAATGAAAAACTGTTTTTT; CDR3aa: CASSTTGFNEKLFF
d_gene: -; j_gene: TRBJ1-1; abundance: few; len: 13; v_gene: TRBV5-4; CDR3nt: TGTGCCAGCAGCTTGGGGTGGAACACTGAAGCTTTCTTT; CDR3aa: CASSLGWNTEAFF
d_gene: -; j_gene: TRBJ2-3; abundance: -; len: 13; v_gene: TRBV5-4; CDR3nt: TGTGCCAGCAGCTTTGTAGGGGACGATACGCAGTATTTT; CDR3aa: CASSFVGDDTQYF
d_gene: -; j_gene: TRBJ2-6; abundance: -; len: 15; v_gene: TRBV7-2; CDR3nt: TGTGCCAGCACCACCTCCACCGGGACGGGCAACGTCCTGACTTTC; CDR3aa: CASTTSTGTGNVLTF
d_gene: TRBD2; j_gene: TRBJ2-1; abundance: -; len: 15; v_gene: TRBV5-4; CDR3nt: TGTGCCAGCAGCCTAGCGGGAGGTGGTTACAATGAGCAGTTCTTC; CDR3aa: CASSLAGGGYNEQFF
d_gene: -; j_gene: TRBJ2-1; abundance: -; len: 11; v_gene: TRBV20-1; CDR3nt: TGCAGTGCTAACCAGAGAAATGAGCAGTTCTTC; CDR3aa: CSANQRNEQFF
d_gene: -; j_gene: TRBJ2-2; abundance: -; len: 15; v_gene: TRBV28; CDR3nt: TGTGCCAGCAGTTACAACAGGGTTGTCACCGGGGAGCTGTTTTTT; CDR3aa: CASSYNRVVTGELFF
d_gene: -; j_gene: TRBJ1-2; abundance: -; len: 16; v_gene: TRBV4-1; CDR3nt: TGCGCCAGCAGCCAAGAATTTGGGACTCCCGACCTTTATTTTACCTTC; CDR3aa: CASSQEFGTPDLYFTF
d_gene: -; j_gene: TRBJ2-4; abundance: once; len: 15; v_gene: TRBV13; CDR3nt: TGTGCCAGCAGCTTAGGACGGGATGCCAAAAACATTCAGTACTTC; CDR3aa: CASSLGRDAKNIQYF
d_gene: -; j_gene: TRBJ2-7; abundance: -; len: 12; v_gene: TRBV7-9; CDR3nt: TGTGCCAGCAGCTTAGACTGGTACGAGCAGTACTTC; CDR3aa: CASSLDWYEQYF
d_gene: -; j_gene: TRBJ2-3; abundance: -; len: 14; v_gene: TRBV30; CDR3nt: TGTGCCTGGAGTGCGGTCGGAGGCAGGGATACGCAGTATTTT; CDR3aa: CAWSAVGGRDTQYF
d_gene: -; j_gene: TRBJ1-2; abundance: -; len: 15; v_gene: TRBV10-3; CDR3nt: TGTGCCATCAGATCCGGAGCAGGGGAGAGCTATGGCTACACCTTC; CDR3aa: CAIRSGAGESYGYTF
d_gene: -; j_gene: TRBJ2-5; abundance: -; len: 15; v_gene: TRBV19; CDR3nt: TGTGCCAGTAGTAGAACGGGACGCTTGGGAGAGACCCAGTACTTC; CDR3aa: CASSRTGRLGETQYF
d_gene: TRBD1; j_gene: TRBJ1-2; abundance: -; len: 15; v_gene: TRBV5-1; CDR3nt: TGCGCCAGCAGCCCACAGGGGGATCCATCTTATGGCTACACCTTC; CDR3aa: CASSPQGDPSYGYTF
d_gene: TRBD2; j_gene: TRBJ2-3; abundance: -; len: 14; v_gene: TRBV2; CDR3nt: TGTGCCAGCAGGGAGCGGGGGGTTACAGATACGCAGTATTTT; CDR3aa: CASRERGVTDTQYF
d_gene: TRBD1; j_gene: TRBJ1-4; abundance: -; len: 15; v_gene: TRBV13; CDR3nt: TGTGCCAGCAGCGGCCTCGGGACAGGGGTCGAAAAACTGTTTTTT; CDR3aa: CASSGLGTGVEKLFF
d_gene: TRBD2; j_gene: TRBJ2-1; abundance: few; len: 15; v_gene: TRBV10-3; CDR3nt: TGTGCCATCAGTGAGAGGCTAGCGGGAGACAATGAGCAGTTCTTC; CDR3aa: CAISERLAGDNEQFF
d_gene: -; j_gene: TRBJ2-1; abundance: -; len: 14; v_gene: TRBV6-1; CDR3nt: TGTGCCAGCAGTCCTCCCTGGCAGGGCAATGAGCAGTTCTTC; CDR3aa: CASSPPWQGNEQFF
d_gene: TRBD1; j_gene: TRBJ1-3; abundance: -; len: 15; v_gene: TRBV7-8; CDR3nt: TGTGCCAGCAGCGATTCAGGGGGGTCTGGAAACACCATATATTTT; CDR3aa: CASSDSGGSGNTIYF